The rows below give T cell receptor beta chains drawn from one sample of a study of T cells in Graves' hyperthyroidism and ophthalmopathy. TCRdb re-derived calls from the multiplex PCR reads in MiXCR, one entry per CDR3 protein. The sample carries 550,000 to 600,000 distinct CDR3 sequences, 13% to 15% recorded once. Sequencing used blood. All receptors come from a woman aged 18-29 years with Graves' ophthalmopathy. CDR3s include the opening cysteine and the closing phenylalanine or tryptophan. A D gene is named only where the DNA matches it firmly. Size is stated for part of the rows, as once, few or many counts, or as a class when the clone is expanded.

V,length,J,D,size,CDR3,DNA
TRBV30,14,TRBJ2-5,.,few,CAWRLLGGGETQYF,TGTGCCTGGAGGCTACTGGGAGGGGGAGAGACCCAGTACTTC
TRBV25-1,13,TRBJ1-1,.,few,CASSPTGFTEAFF,TGTGCCAGCAGCCCTACAGGGTTCACTGAAGCTTTCTTT
TRBV11-3,14,TRBJ2-7,TRBD2,many,CASSSRDYANEQYF,TGTGCCAGCAGCAGCCGGGACTACGCTAACGAGCAGTACTTC
TRBV28,17,TRBJ2-2,.,.,CASRPPRLAESTGGLFF,TGTGCCAGCAGACCCCCGAGGTTAGCGGAAAGCACCGGGGGGCTGTTTTTT
TRBV7-8,13,TRBJ2-7,.,many,CASSPHLSYEQYF,TGTGCCAGCAGCCCCCATCTTTCTTACGAGCAGTACTTC
TRBV12-3/TRBV12-4,16,TRBJ1-1,.,many,CASSGAGPKRGTEAFF,TGTGCCAGCAGTGGGGCGGGCCCCAAGAGAGGCACTGAAGCTTTCTTT
TRBV18,14,TRBJ2-1,TRBD1,many,CASSLRTGDNEQFF,TGTGCCAGCTCACTGAGGACAGGGGACAATGAGCAGTTCTTC
TRBV30,14,TRBJ2-7,TRBD1,few,CAWSVPGQHYEQYF,TGTGCCTGGAGTGTACCGGGACAGCATTACGAGCAGTACTTC
TRBV5-5,14,TRBJ2-7,.,.,CASSPDRRYNEQYF,TGCGCCAGCAGCCCCGACAGAAGGTACAACGAGCAGTACTTC
TRBV27,17,TRBJ2-1,TRBD2,many,CASSLFPRETSDNEQFF,TGTGCCAGCAGTTTATTTCCCAGGGAAACTAGCGACAATGAGCAGTTCTTC
TRBV5-1,15,TRBJ2-7,TRBD1,many,CASSLPGTGLYEQYF,TGCGCCAGCAGCCTCCCCGGGACAGGGCTCTACGAGCAGTACTTC
TRBV9,15,TRBJ2-7,TRBD2,many,CASSARTSGSNEQYF,TGTGCCAGCAGCGCCCGGACTAGCGGGAGTAACGAGCAGTACTTC
TRBV6-5,15,TRBJ2-7,.,many,CASSYSYGNPYEQYF,TGTGCCAGCAGTTACTCGTACGGAAACCCCTACGAGCAGTACTTC
TRBV5-1,15,TRBJ2-7,.,few,CASSPDGGYSYEQYF,TGCGCCAGCAGCCCCGATGGGGGGTACTCCTACGAGCAGTACTTC
TRBV11-2,13,TRBJ1-2,.,many,CASSTWNTYGYTF,TGTGCCAGCAGCACTTGGAACACTTATGGCTACACCTTC
TRBV14,16,TRBJ2-7,.,many,CASSAGPGSRNYEQYF,TGTGCCAGCAGCGCAGGCCCCGGGAGTCGGAACTACGAGCAGTACTTC
TRBV6-2/TRBV6-3,17,TRBJ2-1,TRBD2,few,CASRRTSGRDSYNEQFF,TGTGCCAGCAGACGGACTAGCGGGAGAGACTCCTACAATGAGCAGTTCTTC
TRBV7-2,16,TRBJ1-1,TRBD1,many,CASSLGWGQALTEAFF,TGTGCCAGCAGCTTAGGGTGGGGACAGGCACTCACTGAAGCTTTCTTT
TRBV6-2/TRBV6-3,12,TRBJ2-1,.,.,CASSLKMHEQFF,TGTGCCAGCAGCCTCAAAATGCATGAGCAGTTCTTC
TRBV11-2,13,TRBJ1-3,.,.,CASSLEFQNTIYF,TGTGCCAGCAGCTTAGAGTTCCAGAACACCATATATTTT
TRBV30,9,TRBJ1-2,.,many,CAWGDGYTF,TGTGCCTGGGGGGATGGCTACACCTTC
TRBV18,13,TRBJ1-1,.,few,CASSPVEETEAFF,TGTGCCAGCTCACCCGTGGAGGAAACTGAAGCTTTCTTT
TRBV14,15,TRBJ2-7,.,few,CASSPPRQGPYEQYF,TGTGCCAGCAGCCCTCCAAGGCAGGGACCCTACGAGCAGTACTTC
TRBV20-1,16,TRBJ1-2,.,.,CSARDGQVPRGYGYTF,TGCAGTGCTAGAGATGGGCAGGTTCCCAGGGGCTATGGCTACACCTTC
TRBV16,17,TRBJ2-5,TRBD2,few,CASSQRASGSREETQYF,TGTGCCAGCAGCCAAAGGGCTAGCGGGAGTAGAGAAGAGACCCAGTACTTC
TRBV7-2,15,TRBJ2-5,.,few,CASSLGVQGRETQYF,TGTGCCAGCAGCTTAGGGGTCCAGGGGCGGGAGACCCAGTACTTC
TRBV24-1,16,TRBJ2-5,.,many,CATSDPLAGDQETQYF,TGTGCCACCAGTGACCCTCTAGCCGGGGATCAAGAGACCCAGTACTTC
TRBV19,14,TRBJ2-7,.,.,CASTSRGDSYEQYF,TGTGCCAGTACCTCCAGGGGGGACTCCTACGAGCAGTACTTC
TRBV7-2,14,TRBJ2-5,.,many,CASSLVVVRETQYF,TGTGCCAGCAGCTTAGTGGTTGTGCGGGAGACCCAGTACTTC
TRBV9,13,TRBJ1-2,.,many,CASSPPTGNGYTF,TGTGCCAGCAGCCCCCCTACAGGGAATGGCTACACCTTC
TRBV12-3/TRBV12-4,11,TRBJ1-2,.,many,CASSSRNGYTF,TGTGCCAGCAGTTCGCGGAATGGCTACACCTTC
TRBV19,13,TRBJ2-1,.,few,CASSIGDYNEQFF,TGTGCCAGTAGTATTGGGGACTACAATGAGCAGTTCTTC
TRBV7-9,14,TRBJ2-7,.,many,CASSSSTGTYEQYF,TGTGCCAGCAGCTCTTCAACTGGGACCTACGAGCAGTACTTC
TRBV24-1,17,TRBJ2-1,TRBD2,few,CATSDPGTSGSYNEQFF,TGTGCCACCAGTGATCCCGGGACTAGCGGGAGTTACAATGAGCAGTTCTTC
TRBV18,14,TRBJ2-5,.,many,CASSPNQAGETQYF,TGTGCCAGCTCACCAAATCAAGCGGGAGAGACCCAGTACTTC
TRBV18,12,TRBJ1-2,.,many,CASSDGHYGYTF,TGTGCCAGCTCCGATGGCCACTATGGCTACACCTTC
TRBV7-2,16,TRBJ2-3,TRBD2,many,CASSLVSSGSTDTQYF,TGTGCCAGCAGCTTAGTTTCTAGCGGGAGCACAGATACGCAGTATTTT
TRBV19,15,TRBJ2-7,.,few,CASSYRLSAFYEQYF,TGTGCCAGTAGCTACCGACTGAGCGCCTTCTACGAGCAGTACTTC
TRBV27,15,TRBJ2-1,.,many,CASIPGVAPNNEQFF,TGTGCCAGCATCCCCGGGGTAGCGCCCAACAATGAGCAGTTCTTC
TRBV3-1,15,TRBJ2-3,.,many,CASSQDISNTDTQYF,TGTGCCAGCAGCCAAGACATCTCCAACACAGATACGCAGTATTTT
TRBV12-3/TRBV12-4,15,TRBJ2-5,.,many,CASSLPGRPGKTQYF,TGTGCCAGCAGTTTACCCGGACGGCCAGGAAAGACCCAGTACTTC
TRBV12-5,17,TRBJ2-3,TRBD2,many,CASGLVAGGTGTDTQYF,TGTGCTAGTGGTTTGGTCGCGGGAGGGACTGGCACAGATACGCAGTATTTT
TRBV28,13,TRBJ2-7,.,.,CASKLEGVYEQYF,TGTGCCAGCAAGTTGGAAGGCGTCTACGAGCAGTACTTC
TRBV12-3/TRBV12-4,12,TRBJ2-7,.,many,CASSSGFYEQYF,TGTGCCAGCAGTTCCGGATTCTACGAGCAGTACTTC
TRBV2,13,TRBJ1-2,.,many,CASRTALIYGYTF,TGTGCCAGCAGGACAGCTCTTATCTATGGCTACACCTTC
TRBV25-1,16,TRBJ2-5,TRBD1,.,CASSDLGQGRRETQYF,TGTGCCAGCAGTGACCTTGGACAGGGGAGGAGGGAGACCCAGTACTTC
TRBV12-3/TRBV12-4,13,TRBJ2-7,.,many,CASSPYRRDEQYF,TGTGCCAGCAGTCCGTATCGTCGGGACGAGCAGTACTTC
TRBV7-9,16,TRBJ1-5,.,.,CASSLSQTGGDQPQHF,TGTGCCAGCAGCCTCAGCCAAACGGGGGGAGATCAGCCCCAGCATTTT
TRBV18,13,TRBJ1-5,.,.,CASSPNRSQPQHF,TGTGCCAGCTCACCGAACAGATCCCAGCCCCAGCATTTT
TRBV27,19,TRBJ2-1,TRBD2,.,CASSLEASGKAGTYNEQFF,TGTGCCAGCAGTTTAGAGGCTAGCGGGAAAGCGGGGACCTACAATGAGCAGTTCTTC
TRBV6-1,15,TRBJ2-2,.,many,CASSSDERGYMELFF,TGTGCCAGCAGCTCAGACGAAAGGGGGTACATGGAGCTGTTTTTT
TRBV30,13,TRBJ2-7,.,many,CAWSYLGSYEQYF,TGTGCCTGGAGCTACCTGGGCTCCTACGAGCAGTACTTC
TRBV19,13,TRBJ2-7,.,few,CASSIGIRVEQYF,TGTGCCAGTAGTATCGGGATTCGGGTCGAGCAGTACTTC
TRBV20-1,15,TRBJ1-2,.,many,CSARDLDRGNYGYTF,TGCAGTGCTAGAGATCTCGACAGAGGCAACTATGGCTACACCTTC
TRBV10-3,14,TRBJ1-6,.,.,CAIKKLGGDSPLHF,TGTGCCATTAAGAAATTGGGGGGAGATTCACCCCTCCACTTT
TRBV28,15,TRBJ2-1,TRBD1,.,CASSPRTGTYNEQFF,TGTGCCAGCAGTCCACGGACAGGGACTTACAATGAGCAGTTCTTC
TRBV5-8,15,TRBJ1-1,TRBD1,few,CASSLADRAYTEAFF,TGTGCCAGCAGCTTGGCTGACAGGGCCTACACTGAAGCTTTCTTT